Listed below are T cell receptor beta chains from one sample, sequenced in a study of blood T cell repertoires in COVID-19. Clones were sequenced by immunoSEQ multiplex PCR, and TCRdb holds only the in-frame ones, with some missing. The sample has 250,000 to 400,000 clones, roughly 88% seen once; the top ten hold 1.6%. Input material: peripheral blood. The source is a woman in her twenties or thirties with COVID-19, enrolled during active disease. The CDR3 runs from the conserved cysteine through the conserved F or W. A D gene is named only where the DNA matches it firmly. Expanded clones get a size class; other rows say once, few or many, or leave the size out.

abundance,d_gene,j_gene,v_gene,CDR3nt,CDR3aa
NA,TRBD2,TRBJ2-7,TRBV7-3,TGTGCCAGCAGCCCGCAGAAAGGACTAGCGGGGGGGCTTTATGGCGAGCAGTACTTC,CASSPQKGLAGGLYGEQYF
NA,NA,TRBJ1-2,TRBV11-3,TGTGCCACCAAAGACTTGGTTGGCTACACCTTC,CATKDLVGYTF
NA,TRBD1,TRBJ2-1,TRBV28,TGTGCCAGCAGTTTAGCTCAGGACAGGGGGTTTTTTGGTGAGCAGTTCTTC,CASSLAQDRGFFGEQFF
NA,NA,TRBJ2-7,TRBV11-2,TGTGCCAGCAGCACATACTACGAGCAGTACTTC,CASSTYYEQYF
NA,NA,TRBJ2-2,TRBV7-8,TGTGCCAGCAGCCTCTCAGGGAACACCGGGGAGCTGTTTTTT,CASSLSGNTGELFF
NA,NA,TRBJ2-3,TRBV28,TGTGCCAGCAGTTCCCCCAGAAAGGATACGCAGTATTTT,CASSSPRKDTQYF
NA,TRBD1,TRBJ1-1,TRBV27,TGTGCCAGCAGTCCAAGGACAGGGAGGGTTACTGAAGCTTTCTTT,CASSPRTGRVTEAFF
NA,NA,TRBJ2-6,TRBV25-1,TGTGCCAGCAGTGAACACCGACGGAGCTCTGGGGCCAACGTCCTGACTTTC,CASSEHRRSSGANVLTF
NA,NA,TRBJ1-2,TRBV2,TGTGCCAGCAGTGAGGCGGGGCCAAGAGAGGGCTACACCTTC,CASSEAGPREGYTF
many,NA,TRBJ1-1,TRBV6-2/TRBV6-3,TGTGCCAGCAGTTACTCGAGCAGGGGTCCTGAAGCTTTCTTT,CASSYSSRGPEAFF
NA,TRBD2,TRBJ2-5,TRBV3-1/TRBV3-2,TGTGCCAGCAGCCAAGATCTGGTAGCGGGGGGGCAGGAGACCCAGTACTTC,CASSQDLVAGGQETQYF
NA,NA,TRBJ1-1,TRBV28,TGTGCCAGCAGCAAACCGGGCACTGAAGCTTTCTTT,CASSKPGTEAFF
once,TRBD1,TRBJ1-1,TRBV6-6,TGTGCCAGCAGTCCGGGACAGATGAACACTGAAGCTTTCTTT,CASSPGQMNTEAFF
NA,TRBD1,TRBJ2-5,TRBV28,TGTGCCAGCAGTGGGGACAGGCCCCAAGAGACCCAGTACTTC,CASSGDRPQETQYF
NA,TRBD1,TRBJ1-1,TRBV5-6,TGTGCCAGCAGCCTGTTGGGATCCACAGGGGGGAACACTGAAGCTTTCTTT,CASSLLGSTGGNTEAFF
NA,TRBD1,TRBJ1-2,TRBV28,TGTGCCAGCAGTTTAGACAGGGCTGGCTACACCTTC,CASSLDRAGYTF
NA,NA,TRBJ1-6,TRBV13,TGTGCCAGCAGCTTAGGCCCCCGACCCCTCCACTTT,CASSLGPRPLHF
NA,TRBD1,TRBJ1-6,TRBV2,TGTGCCAGCAGTGCGGGACAGTACTTTTCACCCCTCCACTTT,CASSAGQYFSPLHF
NA,TRBD1,TRBJ2-7,TRBV10-3,TGTGCCATCAGGGGACAGGGATCCGTCGAGCAGTACTTC,CAIRGQGSVEQYF
NA,NA,TRBJ1-2,TRBV5-5,TGTGCCAGCAAGGGCCGGGGGGCAACTAACTATGGCTACACCTTC,CASKGRGATNYGYTF
NA,NA,TRBJ1-5,TRBV6-5,TGTGCCAGCAGTTACGGAGGGAGTAGCAATCAGCCCCAGCATTTT,CASSYGGSSNQPQHF
NA,TRBD1,TRBJ1-6,TRBV6-5,TGTGCCAGTCGGACAGGGGACAATTCACCCCTCCACTTT,CASRTGDNSPLHF
few,TRBD1,TRBJ2-6,TRBV7-2,TGTGCCAGCAGCCTTGGACAGGAAGGGGCCAACGTCCTGACTTTC,CASSLGQEGANVLTF
NA,TRBD1,TRBJ2-1,TRBV9,TGTGCCAGCAGCTATGAGGGACAGGGGGCCTACAATGAGCAGTTCTTC,CASSYEGQGAYNEQFF
NA,NA,TRBJ1-1,TRBV19,TGTGCCAGTAGTGCTAGGGGGAGATTGAACACTGAAGCTTTCTTT,CASSARGRLNTEAFF
NA,NA,TRBJ2-2,TRBV7-9,TGTGCCAGCAGCACGGCGGCGGGGGAGCTGTTTTTT,CASSTAAGELFF
NA,NA,TRBJ1-2,TRBV6-2/TRBV6-3,TGTGCCAGCAGTTACGGAGCAGAGTCTAACATTTTC,CASSYGAESNIF
once,NA,TRBJ2-6,TRBV2,TGTGCCAGCATGCAGGGCAAATCGTCTGGGGCCAACGTCCTGACTTTC,CASMQGKSSGANVLTF
once,NA,TRBJ1-1,TRBV28,TGTGCCAGCAGTTTATTGGGAGACACTGAAGCTTTCTTT,CASSLLGDTEAFF
NA,NA,TRBJ2-5,TRBV27,TGTGCCAGCAGTTTTGGTATTGTCGGAGAGACCCAGTACTTC,CASSFGIVGETQYF
NA,TRBD1,TRBJ1-2,TRBV7-2,TGTGCCAGCAGCTATCAACGACAGGGGGTCTATGGCTACACCTTC,CASSYQRQGVYGYTF
NA,NA,TRBJ1-1,TRBV29-1,TGCAGCGCCACCGGCGGGGGGGACACTGAAGCTTTCTTT,CSATGGGDTEAFF
NA,TRBD2,TRBJ2-3,TRBV6-1,TGTGCCAGCAGTCAAGGGGGACTAGGCACAGATACGCAGTATTTT,CASSQGGLGTDTQYF
NA,TRBD1,TRBJ1-2,TRBV2,TGTGCCAGAGCCGACAGGGGGGGAAATGGCTACACCTTC,CARADRGGNGYTF
once,NA,TRBJ1-2,TRBV6-9,TGTGCCGGCCCCCCCCCTGGCTACACCTTC,CAGPPPGYTF
NA,TRBD1,TRBJ2-5,TRBV5-4,TGTGCCAGCAGCTTCCCCGGGACAGGGGGAGAGACCCAGTACTTC,CASSFPGTGGETQYF
NA,NA,TRBJ1-2,TRBV9,TGTGCCAGCAGCCCCCAGGAAGGCTACACCTTC,CASSPQEGYTF
NA,TRBD1,TRBJ1-2,TRBV3-1/TRBV3-2,TGTGCCAGCAGCCAAGGTTGGGACAGGACGGTAGCTAACTATGGCTACACCTTC,CASSQGWDRTVANYGYTF
NA,NA,TRBJ1-2,TRBV3-1/TRBV3-2,TGTGCCAGCAGCCAAGCCGAGGGACACGTCTATGGCTACACCTTC,CASSQAEGHVYGYTF
NA,TRBD2,TRBJ2-2,TRBV4-1,TGCGCCAGCAGCCGCGGACTAGCGGGGGGGACGAACACCGGGGAGCTGTTTTTT,CASSRGLAGGTNTGELFF
NA,NA,TRBJ2-2,TRBV5-1,TGCGCCAGCAGCCGGGGAATCACAGGGCAAAACACCGGGGAGCTGTTTTTT,CASSRGITGQNTGELFF
NA,NA,TRBJ1-6,TRBV15,TGTGCCACCAGCAGCGGCCAGGTTAATTCACCCCTCCACTTT,CATSSGQVNSPLHF
NA,TRBD1,TRBJ1-4,TRBV3-1/TRBV3-2,TGTGCCAGCAGCCCGAGGACAGGTCCGGAAAAACTGTTTTTT,CASSPRTGPEKLFF
NA,TRBD1,TRBJ1-6,TRBV20-1,TGCAGTGCTAGTCTGGGACAGGCCAATTCACCCCTCCACTTT,CSASLGQANSPLHF